This TCR beta chain is from a study of neurological immune-mediated disorders. The germline V gene has CDR1 SNHLY and CDR2 FYNNEI. V trimming: 6 bases; J trimming: 4 bases; junction bases outside the gene matches: 9. This CDR3 contains 15 residues. Whole-study results and caveats: Phylogenetic grouping assigned the repertoires of 18 of 34 multiple sclerosis patients to a single cluster of related CDR3 sequences. This cluster may be a repertoire-level signature.

Synthesis of cDNA was carried out by template-switch 5'RACE. The reaction used 10-nucleotide random UMIs. TCRdb ran MiXCR on the 5' RACE reads and lists one entry per CDR3 protein. The data hold roughly 52,000 distinct CDR3 sequences, with approximately 3.9% observed a single time. This clonotype came up many times. The antigen is unknown. This receptor was obtained from a man aged 60 to 69 with multiple sclerosis. The chain joins TRBV2 to TRBJ1-5, with 7 bases identical to TRBD1. The sample taken for sequencing was PBMCs. CDR3 loop: CASSLPGQKNQPQHF. The CDR3 DNA is TGTGCCAGCAGCCTCCCGGGACAGAAGAATCAGCCCCAGCATTTT.